The sequence of this T cell receptor beta chain was determined in a study of cytomegalovirus exposure and HLA in healthy donors. Study-level findings and limits: A link between a missense DCLRE1C variant and TCR beta V- and J-gene trimming emerged from a later analysis.

60 Vbeta and 13 Jbeta primers were used in PCR. Measured with immunoSEQ multiplex PCR; TCRdb has only the in-frame clones, and not every one. The sample records around 97,000 clones, approximately 9% being singletons. About this clone: Its antigen is not identified.

Trimming removed 4 bases from V and 6 bases from J; junction bases left unmatched: 6. CDR3 size: 14 residues. Looked up from germline, CDR1 is ENHRY and CDR2 is SYGVKD. The study sampled nominally healthy donors, though unrecorded immune exposures were likely. The TCR originated in a man aged 45 to 65 in good health and CMV-seropositive. This chain joins TRBV10-3 and TRBJ2-1, with 7 bases fitting TRBD2. What was sequenced was PBMCs. The CDR3 loop reads CAISAREEGNEQFF. The CDR3 coding sequence is TGTGCCATCAGTGCCCGGGAGGAAGGCAATGAGCAGTTCTTC.